The next 2 T cell receptor beta chains were all read from a single sample in a study of identical twins. TCRdb reprocessed the 5' RACE reads with MiXCR, giving one entry per CDR3 protein. The sample carries roughly 690,000 distinct CDR3 sequences, about 20% recorded once. Separately, the same data were catalogued under a study of T cells expressing NK-cell markers.

Sequenced input: PBMCs. The receptors were gathered from a woman between 18 and 29 years old in good health.

At least ten counts were recorded for this clonotype. This chain's CDR3 is CASNQLADPNEQFF. For the CDR3, the DNA is TGTGCCAGCAACCAACTAGCGGACCCCAATGAGCAGTTCTTC. The chain employs TRBV2 and TRBJ2-1, with 8 bases matching TRBD2. The V gene end was trimmed by 7 bases and the J gene end by 6 bases; junction bases not matched to a gene: 8. This CDR3 comprises 14 residues. CDR1 and CDR2 from the germline V gene are SNHLY and FYNNEI.

The chain couples TRBV9 to TRBJ2-2, with D maybe TRBD1 (5 bases). There are 15 residues in the CDR3. The germline CDR1 and CDR2 sequences are SGDLS and YYNGEE. Trimming cost V 0 bases and J 2 bases, with 8 bases left between them. This CDR3 reads CASSVGQLNTGELFF. The CDR3 DNA reads TGTGCCAGCAGCGTAGGACAGCTAAACACCGGGGAGCTGTTTTTT.